Below are 5 T cell receptor beta chains sequenced from a single sample in a study of a mutant IDH1 vaccine in newly diagnosed glioma. Time point reported: week 11, during vaccination. What each vaccine dose contained was 300 ug of mutant IDH1 20-mer peptide, accompanied by topical imiquimod. Profiled with immunoSEQ multiplex PCR; TCRdb holds only in-frame clones, not every one. The table lists 23,000 or so clones, 79% of them singletons. The antigens these receptors bind are not known. Sequencing used PBMCs, obtained from a glioma patient whose treatment included an IDH1 peptide vaccine. The receptor source for this set is a man aged 40-50 years with glioma.

The chain couples TRBV27 to TRBJ1-2; 8 nucleotides match TRBD1. Per the germline V gene, CDR1 is MNHEY and CDR2 is SMNVEV (reference sequence). The CDR3 spans 14 residues. After removal of 5 bases from V and 6 bases from J, the junction contained 8 bases not matched to a gene. This CDR3 is CASSPSDRDDGYTF. In DNA, the CDR3 is TGTGCCAGCAGTCCCTCGGACAGGGACGATGGCTACACCTTC.

This chain links TRBV30 with TRBJ1-1, with D unresolved. CDR3 size: 13 residues. The V gene's germline CDR1 is GTSNPN and CDR2 SVGIG (reference sequence). The V and J ends lost 5 bases and 3 bases respectively, with 13 bases between them. CDR3 DNA sequence: TGTGCCTGGGGAGGCGGAATTTACACTGAAGCTTTCTTT. Its translation: CAWGGGIYTEAFF.

V and J are TRBV5-6 and TRBJ2-3, with TRBD2 as a possible D gene (6 bases). CDR3 size: 15 residues. Germline loops: CDR1 SGHDT, CDR2 YYEEEE. Trimming removed 2 bases from V and 0 bases from J, with 10 bases in between. The CDR3, as DNA: TGTGCCAGCAGCTTTCTAGCGTCTAGCACAGATACGCAGTATTTT. Translated, it gives CASSFLASSTDTQYF. The full variable domain, its missing parts supplied by reference TRBV5-6 and TRBJ2-3, is DAGVTQSPTHLIKTRGQQVTLRCSPKSGHDTVSWYQQALGQGPQFIFQYYEEEERQRGNFPDRFSGHQFPNYSSELNVNALLLGDSALYLCASSFLASSTDTQYFGPGTRLTVL.

The rearrangement links TRBV6-6 to TRBJ2-5; possible D gene TRBD2, 5 bases. Germline V gives CDR1 MNHNY, CDR2 SVGAGI (reference sequence). With 1 base removed from V and 3 bases from J, the gap between germline ends came to 9 bases. The CDR3 extends over 14 amino acids. The CDR3: CASSYLDSEETQYF. The CDR3 DNA follows: TGTGCCAGCAGTTACTTGGACTCCGAAGAGACCCAGTACTTC.

This clone appeared once. This chain links TRBV6-4 with TRBJ2-3, with D unresolved. The CDR3 has 14 amino acids. V gave up 4 bases and J gave up 0 bases, with 8 bases separating them. Germline-derived CDR1 and CDR2 are MRHNA and SNTAGT. CDR3 residues: CASSVETSTDTQYF. For the CDR3, the DNA is TGTGCCAGCAGTGTCGAAACTAGCACAGATACGCAGTATTTT.